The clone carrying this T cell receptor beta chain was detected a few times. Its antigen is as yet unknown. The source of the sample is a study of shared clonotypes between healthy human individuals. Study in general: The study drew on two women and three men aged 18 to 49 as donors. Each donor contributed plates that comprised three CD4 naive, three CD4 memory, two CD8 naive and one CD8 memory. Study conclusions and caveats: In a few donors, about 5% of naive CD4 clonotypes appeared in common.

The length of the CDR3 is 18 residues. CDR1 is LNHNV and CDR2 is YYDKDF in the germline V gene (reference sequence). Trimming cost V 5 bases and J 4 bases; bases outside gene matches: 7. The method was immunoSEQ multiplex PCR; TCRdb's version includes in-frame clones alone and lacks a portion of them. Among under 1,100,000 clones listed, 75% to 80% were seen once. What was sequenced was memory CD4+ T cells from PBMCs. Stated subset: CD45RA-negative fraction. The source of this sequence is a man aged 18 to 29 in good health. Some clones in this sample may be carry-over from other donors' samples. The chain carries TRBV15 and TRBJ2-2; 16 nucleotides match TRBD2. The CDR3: CATSRGLAGGPGTGELFF. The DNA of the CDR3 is TGTGCCACCAGCCGGGGACTAGCGGGAGGGCCGGGCACCGGGGAGCTGTTTTTT.